A selection of T cell receptor beta chains follows, all from one sample in a study of T cell responses to AZD1222 COVID-19 vaccine. TCRdb's table, derived via immunoSEQ multiplex PCR, lists solely in-frame clones and lacks some. The sample lists 90,000 to 150,000 clones; roughly 88% were seen once. Sequenced here: peripheral blood, sampled on day 0 of AZD1222 vaccination. These receptors all come from an adult in good health. Both conserved end residues are part of each CDR3. The D gene is left open where the match is weak. Clone size is not always given. Where it is, it says once, few, many or a class for expanded clones.

>TRBJ2-7|.|.|TRBV7-8
CASSPPGYEQYF
TGTGCCAGCAGCCCCCCTGGTTACGAGCAGTACTTC
>TRBJ1-2|.|.|TRBV20-1
CSVTDLYGYTF
TGCAGTGTCACAGACCTCTATGGCTACACCTTC
>TRBJ1-3|once|.|TRBV10-3
CATTVGGGGNTIYF
TGTGCCACCACGGTCGGGGGTGGTGGAAACACCATATATTTT
>TRBJ1-2|.|TRBD1|TRBV28
CASSLTGGSYGYTF
TGTGCCAGCAGTTTAACAGGGGGCAGCTATGGCTACACCTTC
>TRBJ1-3|.|.|TRBV4-2
CASSRALDSGNTIYF
TGTGCCAGCAGCCGTGCACTAGACTCTGGAAACACCATATATTTT
>TRBJ2-6|.|.|TRBV5-1
CASSLDRDSGANVLTF
TGCGCCAGCAGCTTGGATAGGGACTCTGGGGCCAACGTCCTGACTTTC
>TRBJ1-5|.|.|TRBV5-5
CASSFDGDQPQHF
TGTGCCAGCAGCTTCGACGGTGATCAGCCCCAGCATTTT
>TRBJ2-7|.|.|TRBV5-4
CASSSTVYEQYF
TGTGCCAGCAGCTCGACAGTATACGAGCAGTACTTC
>TRBJ2-7|.|TRBD1|TRBV6-6
CASRTGQDSYEQYF
TGTGCCAGCAGGACCGGACAGGACTCCTACGAGCAGTACTTC
>TRBJ2-5|.|.|TRBV5-6
CASTPARRGKETQYF
TGTGCCAGCACCCCCGCGAGGCGGGGTAAAGAGACCCAGTACTTC